This T cell receptor (beta chain) was captured in a study of blood T cell repertoires in COVID-19. In the study overall: Material from acute and convalescent COVID-19 was sourced from the United States, Italy and Spain. Sample material is recorded as cDNA or gDNA derived from T cells, B-cell-depleted T cells, or PBMCs.

Seattle's cohort entered during active infection and was followed longitudinally. Per the original data handling: Reference gene primers were amplified, and this amplification served to estimate nucleated cell counts. The method was immunoSEQ multiplex PCR; TCRdb's version includes in-frame clones alone and lacks a portion of them. Clone size and V and J calls were adopted from that table, with D and trimming inferred from the DNA. This sample has approximately 280,000 clones, with around 90% found just once. V was pared by 5 bases and J by 0 bases, with 12 bases between. This CDR3 has 15 amino acids. CDR1 SGHNT and CDR2 YYREEE come from the germline V gene (reference sequence).

The TCR sequence derives from a woman in her 30s with COVID-19, enrolled during active disease. V usage is TRBV5-4 and J usage is TRBJ2-1; D is ambiguous. Specimen: peripheral blood. The DNA of the CDR3 is TGTGCCAGCAGACAACGACTGGACTCCTACAATGAGCAGTTCTTC. It specifies CASRQRLDSYNEQFF.